This T cell receptor beta chain was sequenced during a study of blood T cells in healthy people across ages. Study outcomes and limitations: Changes in expanded clonotypes were possibly confounded, as the CMV status of donors was unknown. Diversity was higher, and naive CD4+ cells more numerous, in long-lived donors than in aged donors.

The CDR3 sequence is 13 residues long. The J segment lost 6 bases and the V segment lost 3 bases, leaving 2 bases of the junction unmatched. From germline, CDR1 is MNHEY and CDR2 SMNVEV (reference sequence). For the second PCR, which ran for about 7 to 11 cycles, a sample-barcoded 5' primer and a J-beta primer mix were used. Every sample gave at least 2.5 million paired-end reads containing CDR3. TCRdb ran MiXCR on the 5' RACE reads and lists one entry per CDR3 protein. In the table there are just over 1 million distinct CDR3 sequences, 45% of which are singletons. To note about this clonotype: The antigen remains unidentified.

The clonotype comes from a woman between 55 and 75 years old in good health. The chain recombines TRBV27 with TRBJ1-5; 7 nucleotides match TRBD1. Sequenced: blood. CDR3 nucleotide sequence: TGTGCCAGCAGTTTCACAGGGGTTCAGCCCCAGCATTTT. This codes for CASSFTGVQPQHF.